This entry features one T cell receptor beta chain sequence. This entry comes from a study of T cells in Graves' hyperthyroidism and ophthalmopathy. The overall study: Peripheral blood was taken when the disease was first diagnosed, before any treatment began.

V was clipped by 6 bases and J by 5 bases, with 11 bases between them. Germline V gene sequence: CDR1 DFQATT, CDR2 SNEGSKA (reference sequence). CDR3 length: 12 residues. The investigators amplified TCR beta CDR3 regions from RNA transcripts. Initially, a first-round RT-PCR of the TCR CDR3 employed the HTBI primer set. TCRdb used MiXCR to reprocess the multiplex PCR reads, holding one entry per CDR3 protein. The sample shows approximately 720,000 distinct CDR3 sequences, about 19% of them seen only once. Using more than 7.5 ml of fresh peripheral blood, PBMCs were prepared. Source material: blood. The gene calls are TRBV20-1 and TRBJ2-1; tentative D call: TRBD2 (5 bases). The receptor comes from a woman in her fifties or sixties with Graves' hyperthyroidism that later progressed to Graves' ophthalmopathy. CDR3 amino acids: CSASLGNNEQFF. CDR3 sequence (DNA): TGCAGTGCCTCACTAGGAAACAATGAGCAGTTCTTC.